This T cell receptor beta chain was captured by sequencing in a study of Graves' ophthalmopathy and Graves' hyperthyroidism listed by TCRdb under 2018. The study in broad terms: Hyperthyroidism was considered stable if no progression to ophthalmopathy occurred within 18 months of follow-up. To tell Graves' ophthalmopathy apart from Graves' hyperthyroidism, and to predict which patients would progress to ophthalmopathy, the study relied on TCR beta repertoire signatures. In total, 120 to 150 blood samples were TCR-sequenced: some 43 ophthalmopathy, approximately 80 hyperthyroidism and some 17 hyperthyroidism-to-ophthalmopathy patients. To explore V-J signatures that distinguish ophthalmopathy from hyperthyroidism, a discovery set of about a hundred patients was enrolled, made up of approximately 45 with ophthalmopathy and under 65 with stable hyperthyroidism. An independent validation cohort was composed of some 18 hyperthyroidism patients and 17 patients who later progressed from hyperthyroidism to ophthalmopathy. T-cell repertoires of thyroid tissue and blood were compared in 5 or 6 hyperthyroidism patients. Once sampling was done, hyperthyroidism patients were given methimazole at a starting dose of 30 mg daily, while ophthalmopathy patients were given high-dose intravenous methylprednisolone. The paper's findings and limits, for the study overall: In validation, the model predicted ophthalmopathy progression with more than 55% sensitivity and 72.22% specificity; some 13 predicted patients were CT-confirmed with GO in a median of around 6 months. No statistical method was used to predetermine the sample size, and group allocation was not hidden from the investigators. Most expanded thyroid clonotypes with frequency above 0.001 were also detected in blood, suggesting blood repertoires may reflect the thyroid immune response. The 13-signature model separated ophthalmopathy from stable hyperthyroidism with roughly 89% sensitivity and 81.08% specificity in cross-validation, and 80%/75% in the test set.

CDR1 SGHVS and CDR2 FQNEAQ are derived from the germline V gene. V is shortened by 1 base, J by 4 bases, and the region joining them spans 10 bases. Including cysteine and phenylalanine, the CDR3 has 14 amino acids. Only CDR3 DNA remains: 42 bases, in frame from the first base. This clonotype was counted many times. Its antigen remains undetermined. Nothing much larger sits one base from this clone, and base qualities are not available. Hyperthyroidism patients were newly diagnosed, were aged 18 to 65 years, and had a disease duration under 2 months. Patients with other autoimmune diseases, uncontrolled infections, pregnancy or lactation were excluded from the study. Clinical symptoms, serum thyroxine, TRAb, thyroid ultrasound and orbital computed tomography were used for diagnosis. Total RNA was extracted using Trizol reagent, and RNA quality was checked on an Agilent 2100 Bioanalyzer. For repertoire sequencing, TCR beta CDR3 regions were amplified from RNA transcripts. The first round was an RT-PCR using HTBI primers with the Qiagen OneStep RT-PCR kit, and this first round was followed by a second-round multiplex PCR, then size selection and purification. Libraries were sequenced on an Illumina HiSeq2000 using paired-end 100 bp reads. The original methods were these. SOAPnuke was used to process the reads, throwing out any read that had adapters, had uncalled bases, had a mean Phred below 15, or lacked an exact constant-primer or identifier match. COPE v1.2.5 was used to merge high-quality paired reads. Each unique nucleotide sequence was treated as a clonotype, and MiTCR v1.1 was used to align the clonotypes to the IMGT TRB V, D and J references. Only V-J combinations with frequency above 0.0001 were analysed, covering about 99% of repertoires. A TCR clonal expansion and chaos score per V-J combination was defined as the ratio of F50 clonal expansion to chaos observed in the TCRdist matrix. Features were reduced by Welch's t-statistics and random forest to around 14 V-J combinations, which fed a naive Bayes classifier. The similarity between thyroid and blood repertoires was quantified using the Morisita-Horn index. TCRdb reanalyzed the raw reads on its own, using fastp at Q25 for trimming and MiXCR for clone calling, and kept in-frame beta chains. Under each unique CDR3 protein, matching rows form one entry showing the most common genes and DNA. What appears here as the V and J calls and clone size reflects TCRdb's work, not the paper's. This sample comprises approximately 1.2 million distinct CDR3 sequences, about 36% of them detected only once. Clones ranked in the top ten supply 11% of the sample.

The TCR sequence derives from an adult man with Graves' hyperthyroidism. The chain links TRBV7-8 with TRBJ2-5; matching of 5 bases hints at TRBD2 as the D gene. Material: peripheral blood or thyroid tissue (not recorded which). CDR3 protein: CASSLGRIGETQYF. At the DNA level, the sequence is TGTGCCAGCAGCTTAGGGAGGATCGGAGAGACCCAGTACTTC. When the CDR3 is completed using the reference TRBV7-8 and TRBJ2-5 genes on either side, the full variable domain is GAGVSQSPRYKVAKRGQDVALRCDPISGHVSLFWYQQALGQGPEFLTYFQNEAQLDKSGLPSDRFFAERPEGSVSTLKIQRTQQEDSAVYLCASSLGRIGETQYFGPGTRLLVL.